Each of the 21 T cell receptor beta chains below was sequenced from the same sample in a study of long-term antiretroviral therapy in people with HIV. Sequencing used immunoSEQ v3.0 at survey level. Here immunoSEQ multiplex PCR was the method, and the copy in TCRdb shows in-frame clones only, minus some. The table shows tens of thousands of clones, with almost 95% occurring only once. The sample in question was unsorted PBMCs, obtained 4.4 years after starting antiretroviral therapy. These receptors originate from a woman in her 50s with HIV.

This chain uses TRBV5-4 with TRBJ2-3; 7 bases are shared with TRBD1. With V trimmed by 2 bases and J by 1 base, 1 base remained unmatched. The CDR3 is 14 residues long. CDR1 is SGHNT and CDR2 is YYREEE in the germline V gene (reference sequence). CDR3 protein: CASSFDRGTDTQYF. DNA for the CDR3: TGTGCCAGCAGCTTTGACAGGGGCACAGATACGCAGTATTTT.

The chain employs TRBV15 and TRBJ1-5; 7 bases align to TRBD1. J lost 4 bases, V lost 2 bases, and 8 bases had no gene match. Germline V gives CDR1 LNHNV, CDR2 YYDKDF (reference sequence). The CDR3 spans 16 residues. The CDR3 loop is CATSRRSGTVNQPQHF. The DNA of the CDR3 is TGTGCCACCAGCAGACGCTCCGGGACAGTGAATCAGCCCCAGCATTTT.

This clone was recorded once. This chain links TRBV9 with TRBJ2-1; TRBD2 agrees at 9 bases. This CDR3 has 15 amino acids. CDR1 and CDR2 (germline): SGDLS, YYNGEE. V was pared by 0 bases and J by 11 bases, with 9 bases of the junction left unmatched. The CDR3 sequence: CASSVDLAGPPKQFF. The CDR3 coding sequence is TGTGCCAGCAGCGTAGACCTAGCGGGGCCTCCTAAGCAGTTCTTC. The full variable domain, with the rest looked up from reference TRBV9 and TRBJ2-1, is DSGVTQTPKHLITATGQRVTLRCSPRSGDLSVYWYQQSLDQGLQFLIQYYNGEERAKGNILERFSAQQFPDLHSELNLSSLELGDSALYFCASSVDLAGPPKQFFGPGTRLTVL.

The chain has TRBV2 and TRBJ2-5, with 9 positions matching TRBD1. The germline V gene encodes CDR1 SNHLY and CDR2 FYNNEI. The junction had 8 bases not matched to a gene; V was cut back by 3 bases and J by 0 bases. This CDR3 is 17 amino acids long. The CDR3 DNA reads as TGTGCCAGCAGTGACGTGACCTGGGACAGGGACCAAGAGACCCAGTACTTC. Protein sequence: CASSDVTWDRDQETQYF.

This sequence joins TRBV6-6 and TRBJ1-5; D is perhaps TRBD1 (6 bases). The germline V gene has CDR1 MNHNY and CDR2 SVGAGI (reference sequence). This CDR3 is 14 amino acids long. Between the trimmed V and J ends, which lost 7 bases and 7 bases, there was a span of 17 bases. CDR3 loop: CASTLGGIGQPQHF. The CDR3 nucleotides read TGTGCCAGCACCCTAGGGGGGATTGGCCAGCCCCAGCATTTT.

The chain couples TRBV15 to TRBJ2-7; weak D call: TRBD2 (5 bases). Germline V gene sequence: CDR1 LNHNV, CDR2 YYDKDF (reference sequence). Trimming removed 1 base at V and 9 bases at J, with 16 bases between. CDR3 length: 14 amino acids. The CDR3 is CATSRGGRGSVQYF. The CDR3 DNA is TGTGCCACCAGCAGAGGTGGCCGAGGGAGTGTGCAGTACTTC.

The CDR3 here is CASSFSRGYGANVLTF. As DNA, the CDR3 is TGTGCCAGCAGCTTCAGTAGGGGTTACGGGGCCAACGTCCTGACTTTC. This sequence joins TRBV11-3 and TRBJ2-6; D is perhaps TRBD1 (5 bases). The V end lost 3 bases, the J end lost 4 bases, and 13 bases lay between the germline ends. The CDR3 loop spans 16 amino acids. The germline CDR1 and CDR2 sequences are SGHNT and YENEEA.

The V gene is TRBV30, the J gene TRBJ1-5; D is uncertain. Per germline, CDR1 GTSNPN and CDR2 SVGIG (reference sequence). This CDR3 is built from 13 residues. V shed 0 bases and J shed 7 bases, with 10 bases lying between them. CDR3 loop: CAWSVVGNQPQHF. CDR3 in DNA: TGTGCCTGGAGTGTGGTGGGTAACCAGCCCCAGCATTTT. The complete variable domain, with remaining parts taken from reference TRBV30 and TRBJ1-5, reads SQTIHQWPATLVQPVGSPLSLECTVEGTSNPNLYWYRQAAGRGLQLLFYSVGIGQISSEVPQNLSASRPQDRQFILSSKKLLLSDSGFYLCAWSVVGNQPQHFGDGTRLSIL.

This chain links TRBV14 with TRBJ1-6, with TRBD1 matching over 7 bases. The CDR3 has 17 residues. V lost 4 bases, J lost 0 bases, and 6 bases stayed unmatched. The germline V gene encodes CDR1 SGHDN and CDR2 FVKESK. CDR3 coding DNA: TGTGCCAGCAGCCTTGACAGGGCTAGCTCCTATAATTCACCCCTCCACTTT. This gives the protein CASSLDRASSYNSPLHF.

J is TRBJ2-3 and V is TRBV9; D remains ambiguous. The germline gives CDR1 SGDLS, CDR2 YYNGEE. V gave up 0 bases and J gave up 0 bases, with 11 bases separating them. The CDR3 is made up of 16 amino acids. CDR3 protein: CASSVGFYTSTDTQYF. For the CDR3, the DNA is TGTGCCAGCAGCGTAGGTTTCTATACTAGCACAGATACGCAGTATTTT. The full variable domain, with the rest looked up from reference TRBV9 and TRBJ2-3, is DSGVTQTPKHLITATGQRVTLRCSPRSGDLSVYWYQQSLDQGLQFLIQYYNGEERAKGNILERFSAQQFPDLHSELNLSSLELGDSALYFCASSVGFYTSTDTQYFGPGTRLTVL.

This clone was counted once. The chain is built from TRBV4-2 and TRBJ1-6; D call uncertain. Germline V gene sequence: CDR1 LGHNA, CDR2 YNFKEQ. The CDR3 spans 14 residues. V was trimmed by 0 bases and J by 5 bases, leaving 5 bases between them. CDR3 loop: CASSQDGNNSPLHF. In DNA, the CDR3 is TGTGCCAGCAGCCAAGATGGCAATAATTCACCCCTCCACTTT.

The rearrangement uses TRBV5-1 and TRBJ2-1; no clear D. Germline V lookup: CDR1 SGHRS, CDR2 YFSETQ. The V end lost 1 base, the J end lost 7 bases, and 18 bases lay between the germline ends. There are 16 residues in the CDR3. CDR3 loop: CASSLMAVTLGNEQFF. CDR3 coding DNA: TGCGCCAGCAGCTTGATGGCGGTTACCTTGGGAAATGAGCAGTTCTTC.

The V gene is TRBV10-3, the J gene TRBJ2-3, with TRBD1 matching 10 bases. Looked up from germline, CDR1 is ENHRY and CDR2 is SYGVKD. The CDR3 runs to 15 residues. The V and J ends lost 4 bases and 1 base, in that order; junction bases with no gene match: 2. Written as DNA, the CDR3 is TGTGCCATCAGTGTGGGACAGGGGCGCACAGATACGCAGTATTTT. It is translated as CAISVGQGRTDTQYF.

The chain couples TRBV11-3 to TRBJ2-1; D might be TRBD1 (7 bases). CDR1 and CDR2 (germline): SGHNT, YENEEA. V was cut by 6 bases and J by 4 bases, with 13 bases left in between. The CDR3 is 14 amino acids. CDR3 DNA: TGTGCCAGCAGTGAGGAGGGGGCTTACAATGAGCAGTTCTTC. It codes for CASSEEGAYNEQFF.

Only a few counts were recorded for this clone. The chain employs TRBV5-1 and TRBJ2-3; 9 bases are a match to TRBD2. Looked up from germline, CDR1 is SGHRS and CDR2 is YFSETQ. The CDR3 loop spans 15 amino acids. J gave up 3 bases and V 3 bases, and 5 bases lay outside the gene matches. The CDR3 loop reads CASSSGLAMTDTQYF. CDR3 in DNA: TGCGCCAGCAGCTCCGGACTAGCGATGACAGATACGCAGTATTTT.

A single count supports this clone. The chain couples TRBV15 to TRBJ2-5; 8 nucleotides line up with TRBD2. CDR3 length: 16 amino acids. The V segment lost 2 bases and the J segment 2 bases; nucleotides outside the gene matches: 7. Germline loops: CDR1 LNHNV, CDR2 YYDKDF (reference sequence). The CDR3 spells CATSRIGLAPQETQYF. The CDR3 DNA is TGTGCCACCAGCAGAATCGGACTAGCTCCACAAGAGACCCAGTACTTC.

The chain is built from TRBV7-6 and TRBJ2-3, with D unresolved. CDR1 and CDR2 (germline): SGHVS, FNYEAQ. The V end was cut by 0 bases, the J end by 2 bases, with 6 bases between. The CDR3 sequence is 14 residues long. Here the CDR3 reads CASSLAWPTDTQYF. DNA for the CDR3: TGTGCCAGCAGCTTAGCCTGGCCCACAGATACGCAGTATTTT. The complete variable domain, with remaining parts taken from reference TRBV7-6 and TRBJ2-3, reads GAGVSQSPRYKVTKRGQDVALRCDPISGHVSLYWYRQALGQGPEFLTYFNYEAQQDKSGLPNDRFSAERPEGSISTLTIQRTEQRDSAMYRCASSLAWPTDTQYFGPGTRLTVL.

The chain is built from TRBV5-1 and TRBJ1-1, with D hard to call. V lost 2 bases to trimming and J lost 0 bases, with 5 bases between them. Germline values: CDR1 SGHRS, CDR2 YFSETQ. The CDR3 is 13 amino acids. CDR3 region: CASSFELNTEAFF. CDR3 DNA: TGCGCCAGCAGCTTTGAGCTGAACACTGAAGCTTTCTTT. The full variable domain, rest sourced from reference TRBV5-1 and TRBJ1-1, is KAGVTQTPRYLIKTRGQQVTLSCSPISGHRSVSWYQQTPGQGLQFLFEYFSETQRNKGNFPGRFSGRQFSNSRSEMNVSTLELGDSALYLCASSFELNTEAFFGQGTRLTVV.

This clone was found once. V gene TRBV27 combines with J gene TRBJ2-1; 7 positions agree with TRBD1. This CDR3 is 14 amino acids long. Germline V gives CDR1 MNHEY, CDR2 SMNVEV (reference sequence). V shed 5 bases and J 8 bases; nucleotides not matched to a gene: 9. The CDR3 reads CASSLRGQFHEQFF. For the CDR3, the DNA is TGTGCCAGCAGTCTCAGGGGACAGTTCCATGAGCAGTTCTTC.

The chain joins TRBV7-2 to TRBJ1-4; 7 bases line up with TRBD1. This CDR3 has 16 amino acids. Trimming cost V 5 bases and J 0 bases; bases outside gene matches: 6. The germline V gene has CDR1 SGHTA and CDR2 FQGNSA. The CDR3 loop is CASSLTTGATNEKLFF. CDR3 sequence (DNA): TGTGCCAGCAGCCTTACCACAGGGGCAACTAATGAAAAACTGTTTTTT.

V and J are TRBV18 and TRBJ1-6, with D unclear. The CDR3 has 14 amino acids. V was pared by 3 bases and J by 9 bases, with 12 bases between. In germline, CDR1 is KGHSH, CDR2 LQKENI. CDR3 loop: CASSPGVITSPLHF. CDR3 DNA: TGTGCCAGCTCACCTGGGGTTATTACTTCACCCCTCCACTTT.